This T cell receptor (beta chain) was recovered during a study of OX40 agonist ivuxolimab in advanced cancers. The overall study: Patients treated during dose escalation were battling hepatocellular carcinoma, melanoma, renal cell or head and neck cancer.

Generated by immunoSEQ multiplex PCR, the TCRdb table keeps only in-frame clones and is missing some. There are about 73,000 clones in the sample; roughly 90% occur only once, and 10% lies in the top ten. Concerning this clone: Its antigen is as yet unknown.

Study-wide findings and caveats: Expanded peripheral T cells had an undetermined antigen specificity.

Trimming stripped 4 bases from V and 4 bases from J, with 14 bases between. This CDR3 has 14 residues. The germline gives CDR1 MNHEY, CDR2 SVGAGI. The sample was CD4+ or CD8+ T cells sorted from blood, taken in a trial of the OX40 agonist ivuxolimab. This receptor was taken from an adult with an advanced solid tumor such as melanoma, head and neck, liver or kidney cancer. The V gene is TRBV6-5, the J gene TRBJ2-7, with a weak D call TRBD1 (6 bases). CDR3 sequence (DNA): TGTGCCAGCAGTTCCGACAGGACCACTTACGAGCAGTACTTC. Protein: CASSSDRTTYEQYF.